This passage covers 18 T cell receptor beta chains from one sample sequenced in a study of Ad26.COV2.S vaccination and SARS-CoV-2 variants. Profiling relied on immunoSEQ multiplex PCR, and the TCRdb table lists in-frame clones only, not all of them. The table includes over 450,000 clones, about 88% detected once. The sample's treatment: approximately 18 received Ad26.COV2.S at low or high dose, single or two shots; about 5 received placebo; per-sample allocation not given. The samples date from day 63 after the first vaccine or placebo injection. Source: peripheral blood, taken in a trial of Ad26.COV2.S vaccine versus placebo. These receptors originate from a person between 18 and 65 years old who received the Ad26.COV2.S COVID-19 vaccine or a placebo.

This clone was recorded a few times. Written as DNA, the CDR3 is TGTGCCAGTAGTATAGACCCAGGGGGCGTACGCGCTGAAGCTTTCTTT. The encoded protein is CASSIDPGGVRAEAFF. The chain joins TRBV19 to TRBJ1-1; 8 bases agree with TRBD1. Germline loops: CDR1 LNHDA, CDR2 SQIVND (reference sequence). Trimming at V came to 0 bases and at J to 6 bases, leaving 9 bases not matched to a gene. The CDR3 contains 16 residues.

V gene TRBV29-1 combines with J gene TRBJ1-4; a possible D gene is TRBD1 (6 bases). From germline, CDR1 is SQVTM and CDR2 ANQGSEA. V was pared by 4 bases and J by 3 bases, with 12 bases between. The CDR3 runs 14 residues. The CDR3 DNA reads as TGCAGCGTTGTGGTACAGGGCCCTAATGAAAAACTGTTTTTT. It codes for CSVVVQGPNEKLFF.

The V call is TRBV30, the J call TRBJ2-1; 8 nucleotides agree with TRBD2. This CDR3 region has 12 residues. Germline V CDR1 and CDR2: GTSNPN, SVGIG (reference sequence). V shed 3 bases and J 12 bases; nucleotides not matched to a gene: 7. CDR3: CAWSPTAGGQFF. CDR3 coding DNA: TGTGCCTGGAGCCCAACGGCGGGGGGGCAGTTCTTC.

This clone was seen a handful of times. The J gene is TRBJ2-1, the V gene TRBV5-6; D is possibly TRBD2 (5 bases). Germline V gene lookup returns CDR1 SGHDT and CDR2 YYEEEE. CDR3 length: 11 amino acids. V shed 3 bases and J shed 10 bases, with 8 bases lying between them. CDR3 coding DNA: TGTGCCAGCAGCTCAACTAGGGAGCAGTTCTTC. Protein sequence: CASSSTREQFF. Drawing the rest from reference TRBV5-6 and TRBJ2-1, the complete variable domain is DAGVTQSPTHLIKTRGQQVTLRCSPKSGHDTVSWYQQALGQGPQFIFQYYEEEERQRGNFPDRFSGHQFPNYSSELNVNALLLGDSALYLCASSSTREQFFGPGTRLTVL.

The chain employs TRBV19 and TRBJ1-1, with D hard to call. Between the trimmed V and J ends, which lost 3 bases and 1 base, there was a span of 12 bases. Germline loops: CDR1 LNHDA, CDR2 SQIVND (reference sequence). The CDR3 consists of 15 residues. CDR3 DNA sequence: TGTGCCAGTAGTATCCCGGCCATCGGGAACACTGAAGCTTTCTTT. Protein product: CASSIPAIGNTEAFF.

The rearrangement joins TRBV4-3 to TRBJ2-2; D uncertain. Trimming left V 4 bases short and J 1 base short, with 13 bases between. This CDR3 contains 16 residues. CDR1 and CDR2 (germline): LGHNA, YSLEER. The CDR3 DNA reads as TGCGCCAGCAGCCCCTCCCCGAGGCAGAACACCGGGGAGCTGTTTTTT. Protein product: CASSPSPRQNTGELFF.

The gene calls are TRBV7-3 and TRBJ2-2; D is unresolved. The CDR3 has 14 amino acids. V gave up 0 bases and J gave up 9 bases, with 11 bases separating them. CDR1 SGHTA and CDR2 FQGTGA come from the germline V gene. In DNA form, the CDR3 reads TGTGCCAGCAGCTTAACCCCAAATAGTCGGGAGCTGTTTTTT. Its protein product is CASSLTPNSRELFF.

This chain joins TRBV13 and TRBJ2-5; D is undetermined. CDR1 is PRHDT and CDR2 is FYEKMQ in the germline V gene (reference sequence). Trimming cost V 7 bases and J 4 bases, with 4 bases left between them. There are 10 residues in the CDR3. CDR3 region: CASKVETQYF. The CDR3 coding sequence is TGTGCCAGCAAAGTAGAGACCCAGTACTTC.

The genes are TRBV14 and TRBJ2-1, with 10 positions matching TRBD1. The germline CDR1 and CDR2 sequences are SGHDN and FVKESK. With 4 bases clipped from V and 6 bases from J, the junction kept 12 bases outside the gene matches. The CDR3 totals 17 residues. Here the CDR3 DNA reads TGTGCCAGCAGCCTCCTAACCGGGACAGGGGTGGGCAATGAGCAGTTCTTC. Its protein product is CASSLLTGTGVGNEQFF.

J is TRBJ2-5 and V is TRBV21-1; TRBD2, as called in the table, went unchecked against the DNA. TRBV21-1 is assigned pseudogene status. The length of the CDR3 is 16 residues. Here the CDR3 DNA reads TGTGCCAGCAGCAAAGTTCAAGCGGGGGGGGATGAGACCCAGTACTTC. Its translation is CASSKVQAGGDETQYF.

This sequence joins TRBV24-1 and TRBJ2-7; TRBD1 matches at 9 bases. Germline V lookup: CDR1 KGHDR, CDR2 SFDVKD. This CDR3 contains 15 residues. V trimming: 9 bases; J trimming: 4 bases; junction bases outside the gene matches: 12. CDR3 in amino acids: CATAHDTGGKYEQYF. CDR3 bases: TGTGCCACCGCCCACGACACAGGGGGCAAATACGAGCAGTACTTC.

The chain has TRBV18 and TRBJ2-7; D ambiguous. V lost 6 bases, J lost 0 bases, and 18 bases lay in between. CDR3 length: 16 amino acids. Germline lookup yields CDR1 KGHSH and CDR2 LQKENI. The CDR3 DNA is TGTGCCAGCTCCCAGACCGGGTCCGATCTCTCCTACGAGCAGTACTTC. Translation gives CASSQTGSDLSYEQYF.

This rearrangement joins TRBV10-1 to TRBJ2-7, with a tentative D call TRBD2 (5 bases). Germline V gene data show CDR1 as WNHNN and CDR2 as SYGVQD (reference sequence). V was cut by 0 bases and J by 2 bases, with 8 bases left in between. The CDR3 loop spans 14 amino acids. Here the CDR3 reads CASSESSEPYEQYF. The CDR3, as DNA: TGCGCCAGCAGTGAGTCTAGCGAACCCTACGAGCAGTACTTC.

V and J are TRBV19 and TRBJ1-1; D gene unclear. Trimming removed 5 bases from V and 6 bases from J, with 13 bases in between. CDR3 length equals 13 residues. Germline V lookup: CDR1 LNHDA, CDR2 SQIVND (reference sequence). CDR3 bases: TGTGCCAGTAGTGGGCGGCCCAACCCTGAAGCTTTCTTT. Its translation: CASSGRPNPEAFF.

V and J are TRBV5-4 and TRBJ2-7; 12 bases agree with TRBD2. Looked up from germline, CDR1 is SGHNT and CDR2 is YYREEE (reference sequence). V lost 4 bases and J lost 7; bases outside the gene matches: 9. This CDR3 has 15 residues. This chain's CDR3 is CASSNRLAGASEQYF. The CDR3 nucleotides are TGTGCCAGCAGCAATAGACTAGCGGGAGCGTCAGAGCAGTACTTC.

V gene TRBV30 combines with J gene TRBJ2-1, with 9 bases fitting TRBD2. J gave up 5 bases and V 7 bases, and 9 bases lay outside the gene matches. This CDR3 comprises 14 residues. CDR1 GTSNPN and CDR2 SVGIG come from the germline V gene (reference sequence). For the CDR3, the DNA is TGTGCCTACCCTAGCGGGACTACCGACAATGAGCAGTTCTTC. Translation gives CAYPSGTTDNEQFF.

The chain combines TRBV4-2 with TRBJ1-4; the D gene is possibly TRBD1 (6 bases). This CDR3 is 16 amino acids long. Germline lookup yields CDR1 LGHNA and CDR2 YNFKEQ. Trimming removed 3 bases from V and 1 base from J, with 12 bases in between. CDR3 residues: CASSQGRQETNEKLFF. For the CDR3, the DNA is TGTGCCAGCAGCCAGGGAAGACAGGAAACTAATGAAAAACTGTTTTTT.

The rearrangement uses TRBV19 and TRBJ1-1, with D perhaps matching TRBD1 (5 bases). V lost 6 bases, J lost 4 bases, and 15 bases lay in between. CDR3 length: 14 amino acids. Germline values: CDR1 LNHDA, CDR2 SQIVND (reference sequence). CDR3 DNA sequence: TGTGCCAGTAGGGCGGGGGGGACGAGCACTGAAGCTTTCTTT. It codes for CASRAGGTSTEAFF. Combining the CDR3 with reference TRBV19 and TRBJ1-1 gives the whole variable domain DGGITQSPKYLFRKEGQNVTLSCEQNLNHDAMYWYRQDPGQGLRLIYYSQIVNDFQKGDIAEGYSVSREKKESFPLTVTSAQKNPTAFYLCASRAGGTSTEAFFGQGTRLTVV.